This T cell receptor beta chain was identified during a study of control samples from healthy donors and cancer patients (dated by TCRdb to between 2020 and 2021). Preparation of the library involved the immunoSEQ multiplex PCR assay. The table comes from immuneACCESS by way of TCRdb, which keeps in-frame sequences with V and J called. Part of the clones is missing from these tables; in studies checked, under half for an unresolved V gene and the rest for unknown reasons. In all, the sample holds about 120,000 clones, and around 87% of those were seen once. The top ten hold around 10% of the sample. A remark on this clone: The clone's antigen remains unknown. Per-nucleotide qualities are absent, and no much larger clonotype sits a single base away.

The CDR3 starts with the cysteine, ends with the phenylalanine, and has 13 residues. The only DNA kept is the CDR3, 39 bases in frame from the first base. CDR1 and CDR2 are read off the germline V gene as SNHLY and FYNNEI. Ends trimmed: V by 6 bases, J by 7 bases; bases unmatched to a gene: 2. Sequencing input: blood. This sequence originates from a young man in good health. The V gene is TRBV2 and the J gene is TRBJ1-6, with 8 middle bases fitting TRBD1. Read as DNA, the sequence is TGTGCCAGCAGAGGGGACAGGAATTCACCCCTCCACTTT. This translates into CASRGDRNSPLHF.